These 24 T cell receptor beta chains came from one sample sequenced in a study of T cells after yellow fever vaccination. TCRdb passed the 5' RACE reads through MiXCR, listing each CDR3 protein once. The table includes around 600,000 distinct CDR3 sequences, over 9% detected once. The sequenced sample was PBMCs, obtained on the day of the yellow fever booster vaccination. These receptors were obtained from a man aged 25-40 years who received the YFV17D yellow fever vaccine.

In this sample, this clonotype turned up many times. The chain joins TRBV20-1 to TRBJ1-4; maybe TRBD1 (5 bases). The CDR3 runs 13 residues. V lost 7 bases and J lost 7, with 16 bases in between. Looked up from germline, CDR1 is DFQATT and CDR2 is SNEGSKA (reference sequence). The CDR3 protein is CSVSPGQGEKLFF. CDR3 coding DNA: TGCAGTGTCAGCCCGGGGCAGGGTGAAAAACTGTTTTTT.

This clonotype was counted between two and nine times. This chain uses TRBV6-1 with TRBJ2-3, with 13 bases identical to TRBD2. Germline V gene lookup returns CDR1 MNHNS and CDR2 SASEGT. The CDR3 consists of 18 residues. V lost 6 bases to trimming and J lost 1 base; unmatched junction nucleotides: 10. In nucleotides, the CDR3 is TGTGCCAGCAGCCAAACTAGCGGGAGGGCCTCCGGCACAGATACGCAGTATTTT. Its translation: CASSQTSGRASGTDTQYF.

This clonotype was seen repeatedly, ten times or more. The chain joins TRBV20-1 to TRBJ2-5; D not resolved. Germline V gives CDR1 DFQATT, CDR2 SNEGSKA (reference sequence). Trimming removed 0 bases from V and 3 bases from J, with 11 bases in between. The CDR3 loop spans 14 amino acids. The CDR3 DNA reads as TGCAGTGCTAGAGACGACGGGCTGGAAGAGACCCAGTACTTC. Its translation is CSARDDGLEETQYF.

The chain employs TRBV18 and TRBJ2-7; TRBD2 aligns across 8 bases. In germline, CDR1 is KGHSH, CDR2 LQKENI. Trimming took 3 bases from V and 7 from J; bases not matched to a gene: 14. The CDR3 is made up of 16 amino acids. In DNA form, the CDR3 reads TGTGCCAGCTCACCCGTGGCTAGCGGGTCCTATGGGGAGCAGTACTTC. Translation: CASSPVASGSYGEQYF.

The chain has TRBV2 and TRBJ2-1; 8 bases align to TRBD2. The CDR3 runs to 11 residues. The trim removed 11 bases at V and 12 bases at J, leaving 9 bases unmatched. Germline V gives CDR1 SNHLY, CDR2 FYNNEI. The CDR3 DNA is TGTGCCGGCAACGGGGGGGACTGGCAGTTCTTC. Translating it yields CAGNGGDWQFF.

This clonotype was counted between two and nine times. The chain combines TRBV6-5 with TRBJ2-7, with 8 bases aligning to TRBD1. V was clipped by 0 bases and J by 3 bases; unmatched bases: 4. Germline CDR1 and CDR2: MNHEY and SVGAGI. The CDR3 spans 15 residues. The CDR3 region has the DNA TGTGCCAGCAGTTACTCAACAGGGGGAGGCTACGAGCAGTACTTC. It yields the protein CASSYSTGGGYEQYF.

The chain carries TRBV7-9 and TRBJ2-2; 8 bases fit TRBD1. V lost 4 bases, J lost 4 bases, and 8 bases stayed unmatched. The germline V gene has CDR1 SEHNR and CDR2 FQNEAQ (reference sequence). The CDR3 is made up of 16 amino acids. In DNA, the CDR3 is TGTGCCAGCAGCTACACTGGACAGGGTTCCACCGGGGAGCTGTTTTTT. It specifies CASSYTGQGSTGELFF.

This clonotype has ten or more counts. The chain carries TRBV28 and TRBJ1-5; maybe TRBD1 (5 bases). This CDR3 spans 14 amino acids. Per the germline V gene, CDR1 is MDHEN and CDR2 is SYDVKM. The V end lost 7 bases, the J end lost 3 bases, and 13 bases lay between the germline ends. For the CDR3, the DNA is TGTGCCAGCACCCCTGGGGGGACCAATCAGCCCCAGCATTTT. Its protein is CASTPGGTNQPQHF.

The chain couples TRBV9 to TRBJ2-5; D is undetermined. The CDR3 sequence is 16 residues long. Germline V gives CDR1 SGDLS, CDR2 YYNGEE. Trimming took 3 bases from V and 5 from J, leaving 20 bases between them. The CDR3, as DNA: TGTGCCAGCAGCGGAGACCCATTGGGCGTGGTGGAGACCCAGTACTTC. It specifies CASSGDPLGVVETQYF. The entire variable domain, with the rest obtained from reference TRBV9 and TRBJ2-5, is as follows: DSGVTQTPKHLITATGQRVTLRCSPRSGDLSVYWYQQSLDQGLQFLIQYYNGEERAKGNILERFSAQQFPDLHSELNLSSLELGDSALYFCASSGDPLGVVETQYFGPGTRLLVL.

The chain is built from TRBV6-2 or TRBV6-3 and TRBJ2-1, with 8 bases aligning to TRBD2. Germline CDR1 reads MNHEY; CDR2 reads SVGEGT. CDR3 length equals 12 residues. With V trimmed by 9 bases and J by 12 bases, 10 bases remained unmatched. The CDR3 region is CASNLAGSAQFF. CDR3 in DNA: TGTGCCAGTAATTTAGCGGGATCCGCGCAGTTCTTC.

This clonotype appeared many times. The V call is TRBV5-1, the J call TRBJ2-2, with TRBD1 matching 8 bases. The CDR3 sequence is 15 residues long. Trimming removed 3 bases from V and 4 bases from J; junction bases left unmatched: 5. Germline V gene lookup returns CDR1 SGHRS and CDR2 YFSETQ. This CDR3 is CASSSDRAGTGELFF. As DNA, the CDR3 is TGCGCCAGCAGCTCGGACAGGGCGGGCACCGGGGAGCTGTTTTTT.

This clonotype was detected only a few times. The rearrangement links TRBV7-8 to TRBJ2-7, with 8 bases matching TRBD2. The CDR3 spans 14 residues. CDR1 and CDR2 (germline): SGHVS, FQNEAQ. CDR3 nucleotides: TGTGCAGTGCGGGAGGACCGGAAATCTTACGAGCAGTACTTC. Translated: CAVREDRKSYEQYF.

This clonotype was recorded many times. The V call is TRBV5-5, the J call TRBJ2-2; 7 nucleotides align to TRBD1. The CDR3 is made up of 16 amino acids. Germline V gives CDR1 SGHKS, CDR2 YYEKEE (reference sequence). V dropped 0 bases and J dropped 0; count of bases not matched to a gene: 2. The CDR3 region is CASSLVGTANTGELFF. CDR3 DNA: TGTGCCAGCAGCTTGGTAGGGACAGCGAACACCGGGGAGCTGTTTTTT.

The sample holds a few counts of this clonotype. The chain has TRBV6-1 and TRBJ1-6; D perhaps matches TRBD1 (5 bases). CDR1 and CDR2 from the germline V gene are MNHNS and SASEGT. V gave up 6 bases and J gave up 9 bases, with 15 bases separating them. The CDR3 contains 14 residues. Here the CDR3 DNA reads TGTGCCAGCAGACCCGACAGACTGGGTTCACCCCTCCACTTT. It codes for CASRPDRLGSPLHF.

This clonotype was counted only a few times. This chain uses TRBV9 with TRBJ2-2, with 8 bases lining up with TRBD1. V shed 1 base and J 3 bases; nucleotides not matched to a gene: 5. The length of the CDR3 is 16 residues. Germline V gene lookup returns CDR1 SGDLS and CDR2 YYNGEE. The CDR3 loop reads CASSVTGTGYTGELFF. The CDR3 DNA is TGTGCCAGCAGCGTAACCGGGACAGGTTACACCGGGGAGCTGTTTTTT.

The chain couples TRBV20-1 to TRBJ2-1; D unclear. V lost 7 bases, J lost 7 bases, and 14 bases lay in between. The CDR3 runs 12 residues. Germline values: CDR1 DFQATT, CDR2 SNEGSKA (reference sequence). CDR3 sequence: CSVPRMQNEQFF. As DNA, the CDR3 is TGCAGTGTCCCGCGCATGCAGAATGAGCAGTTCTTC.

In this sample, this clonotype turned up a few times. The gene calls are TRBV5-1 and TRBJ2-5, with D unresolved. The V end lost 1 base, the J end lost 5 bases, and 12 bases lay between the germline ends. The germline CDR1 and CDR2 sequences are SGHRS and YFSETQ. This CDR3 has 14 amino acids. The CDR3 protein is CASSLIWFGETQYF. The CDR3 nucleotides are TGCGCCAGCAGCTTGATATGGTTTGGGGAGACCCAGTACTTC.

This chain joins TRBV5-1 and TRBJ1-4, with TRBD1 identical over 7 bases. Germline V lookup: CDR1 SGHRS, CDR2 YFSETQ. With 0 bases clipped from V and 13 bases from J, the junction kept 3 bases outside the gene matches. This CDR3 has 12 amino acids. The CDR3 region is CASSLGDRGLFF. As DNA, the CDR3 is TGCGCCAGCAGCTTGGGGGACAGAGGACTGTTTTTT.

The chain has TRBV6-5 and TRBJ2-1; tentatively, D is TRBD2 (5 bases). The length of the CDR3 is 13 residues. Germline V lookup: CDR1 MNHEY, CDR2 SVGAGI. V was pared by 2 bases and J by 9 bases, with 11 bases between. The CDR3 DNA reads TGTGCCAGCAGTTACGGGCTAGCCGTTGAGCAGTTCTTC. Its protein product is CASSYGLAVEQFF.

A few counts support this clonotype. The chain uses TRBV19 and TRBJ2-5; D is perhaps TRBD1 (6 bases). V was pared by 0 bases and J by 9 bases, with 8 bases between. The CDR3 is 12 amino acids. Germline V gene lookup returns CDR1 LNHDA and CDR2 SQIVND (reference sequence). The CDR3 nucleotides read TGTGCCAGTAGTATAGACCGGACAGCCCAGTACTTC. Protein: CASSIDRTAQYF.

This clonotype has more than one count but fewer than ten. The rearrangement joins TRBV7-2 to TRBJ2-7; possible D gene TRBD2, 6 bases. V was pared by 6 bases and J by 2 bases, with 14 bases between. CDR3 length: 14 amino acids. From germline, CDR1 is SGHTA and CDR2 FQGNSA. The CDR3 sequence is CASSYDGGPYEQYF. CDR3 sequence (DNA): TGTGCCAGCAGTTACGACGGGGGTCCCTACGAGCAGTACTTC.

In this sample, this clonotype turned up a few times. The rearrangement links TRBV20-1 to TRBJ2-7, with 8 bases that match TRBD2. This CDR3 spans 13 amino acids. CDR1 and CDR2 (germline): DFQATT, SNEGSKA (reference sequence). V was pared by 6 bases and J by 3 bases, with 7 bases of the junction left unmatched. The CDR3 reads CSAYREGFYEQYF. As DNA, the CDR3 is TGCAGTGCGTACCGGGAGGGATTCTACGAGCAGTACTTC.

This chain links TRBV7-8 with TRBJ2-2, with 15 bases identical to TRBD2. This CDR3 is built from 16 residues. The junction had 3 bases not matched to a gene; V was cut back by 6 bases and J by 4 bases. Per the germline V gene, CDR1 is SGHVS and CDR2 is FQNEAQ. CDR3 amino acids: CASRGTSGRSTGELFF. In DNA form, the CDR3 reads TGTGCCAGCAGGGGGACTAGCGGGAGGAGCACCGGGGAGCTGTTTTTT.

V usage is TRBV5-1 and J usage is TRBJ2-1, with TRBD2 matching 8 bases. After removal of 0 bases from V and 7 bases from J, the junction contained 6 bases not matched to a gene. The CDR3 is 15 amino acids. Germline V gene lookup returns CDR1 SGHRS and CDR2 YFSETQ. In nucleotides, the CDR3 is TGCGCCAGCAGCTTGGCCACGGGAGGGCCAAATGAGCAGTTCTTC. Its protein is CASSLATGGPNEQFF.